The entry below describes one T cell receptor beta chain. The antigen is undetermined. Use of 60 Vbeta and 13 Jbeta primers characterized the PCR. Some clones are missing from TCRdb's copy, which holds only in-frame ones; the method was immunoSEQ multiplex PCR. The sample has 130,000 to 150,000 clones; roughly 80% are singletons. This sample stems from a study of cytomegalovirus exposure and HLA in healthy donors. Study findings and constraints: Across all donors, roughly uniform sequencing depth was an assumption of the presence/absence analyses.

The V and J ends lost 7 bases and 5 bases respectively, with 17 bases between them. This CDR3 spans 14 amino acids. The germline CDR1 and CDR2 sequences are SEHNR and FQNEAQ (reference sequence). The V and J genes are TRBV7-9 and TRBJ2-5, with D maybe TRBD1 (5 bases). The TCR was taken from a female donor in good health and CMV-seronegative. The sequenced material came from PBMCs. The CDR3 here is CASTTSQGRETQYF. As DNA, the CDR3 is TGTGCCAGCACCACCTCCCAGGGCCGGGAGACCCAGTACTTC.